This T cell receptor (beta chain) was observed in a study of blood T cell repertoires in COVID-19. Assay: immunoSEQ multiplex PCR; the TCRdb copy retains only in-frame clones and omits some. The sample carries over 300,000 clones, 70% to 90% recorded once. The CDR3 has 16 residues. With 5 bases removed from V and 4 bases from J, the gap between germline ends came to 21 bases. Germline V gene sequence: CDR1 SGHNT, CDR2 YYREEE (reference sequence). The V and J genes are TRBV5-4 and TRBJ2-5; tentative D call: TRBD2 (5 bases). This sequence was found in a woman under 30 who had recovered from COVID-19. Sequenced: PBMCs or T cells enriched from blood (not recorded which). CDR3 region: CASRPGGSAVGETQYF. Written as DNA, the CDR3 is TGTGCCAGCAGACCCGGTGGTAGCGCCGTGGGAGAGACCCAGTACTTC.